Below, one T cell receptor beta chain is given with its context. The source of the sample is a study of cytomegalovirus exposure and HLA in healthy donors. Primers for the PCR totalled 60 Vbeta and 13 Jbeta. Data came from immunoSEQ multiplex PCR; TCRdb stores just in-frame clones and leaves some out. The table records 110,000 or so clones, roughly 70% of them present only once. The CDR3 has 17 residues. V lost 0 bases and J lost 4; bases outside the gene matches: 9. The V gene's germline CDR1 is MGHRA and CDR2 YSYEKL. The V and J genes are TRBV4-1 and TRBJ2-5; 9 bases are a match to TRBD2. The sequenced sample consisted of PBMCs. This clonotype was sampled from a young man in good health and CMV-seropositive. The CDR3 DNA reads TGCGCCAGCAGCCAAGATCTGGTAGCGGGGGTCGGAGAGACCCAGTACTTC. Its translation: CASSQDLVAGVGETQYF.